These 8 T cell receptor beta chains share one sample of origin, sequenced in a study of cytomegalovirus exposure and HLA in healthy donors. The PCR ran on 60 Vbeta and 13 Jbeta primers. The method was immunoSEQ multiplex PCR; TCRdb's version includes in-frame clones alone and lacks a portion of them. The data show approximately 130,000 clones, 75% to 90% seen once. The sample taken for sequencing was PBMCs. Receptors were obtained from a woman in her forties or fifties in good health and CMV-seropositive.

A remark on this clone: Compared with germline, one end of the junction differs, possibly owing to a read error. V is TRBV2 and J is TRBJ2-1; possible D gene TRBD1, 6 bases. This CDR3 spans 10 amino acids. The germline gives CDR1 SNHLY, CDR2 FYNNEI. CDR3 residues: CASGGNERFF. In DNA form, the CDR3 reads TGTGCCAGCGGGGGCAATGAGCGGTTCTTC.

V usage is TRBV5-4 and J usage is TRBJ1-1; the D gene is possibly TRBD1 (6 bases). V lost 6 bases to trimming and J lost 3 bases, with 15 bases between them. The CDR3 consists of 14 residues. Per germline, CDR1 SGHNT and CDR2 YYREEE (reference sequence). Here the CDR3 reads CASKTRGLDTEAFF. The CDR3 coding sequence is TGTGCCAGCAAAACCAGGGGATTAGACACTGAAGCTTTCTTT.

This clone has a handful of counts. This sequence joins TRBV10-1 and TRBJ2-1, with TRBD2 matching over 14 bases. The germline V gene encodes CDR1 WNHNN and CDR2 SYGVQD (reference sequence). This CDR3 has 16 amino acids. V shed 2 bases and J 8 bases; nucleotides not matched to a gene: 5. This CDR3 is CASSEPGLAGVDEQFF. The CDR3 DNA reads TGCGCCAGCAGTGAGCCGGGACTAGCGGGAGTTGATGAGCAGTTCTTC.

The gene calls are TRBV11-1 and TRBJ2-5; possibly TRBD1 for D (6 bases). In germline, CDR1 is SGHAT, CDR2 FQDESV (reference sequence). CDR3 size: 15 residues. The V end was cut by 6 bases, the J end by 3 bases, with 17 bases between. CDR3 coding DNA: TGTGCCAGCAGACGCAGGGGATTAGAGAAAGAGACCCAGTACTTC. Its protein product is CASRRRGLEKETQYF.

DNA for the CDR3: TGTGCCAGCAATTCACAGGGGAACACCTACGAGCAGTACTTC. Translation: CASNSQGNTYEQYF. The rearrangement uses TRBV2 and TRBJ2-7; 7 bases agree with TRBD1. V trimming: 7 bases; J trimming: 2 bases; junction bases outside the gene matches: 8. This CDR3 has 14 residues. The germline CDR1 and CDR2 sequences are SNHLY and FYNNEI.

This clone showed up just once. This rearrangement joins TRBV2 to TRBJ1-4, with 8 bases fitting TRBD1. J gave up 8 bases and V 4 bases, and 6 bases lay outside the gene matches. This CDR3 contains 14 residues. Germline V gene sequence: CDR1 SNHLY, CDR2 FYNNEI. CDR3 nucleotides: TGTGCCAGCAGTGTTACACAGGGGGAAGAAAAACTGTTTTTT. It is translated as CASSVTQGEEKLFF.

This clone has more than one count but fewer than ten. V and J are TRBV2 and TRBJ2-1; 10 positions agree with TRBD1. V was pared by 5 bases and J by 4 bases, with 5 bases of the junction left unmatched. This CDR3 has 15 amino acids. Germline CDR1 SNHLY, CDR2 FYNNEI. The CDR3 DNA is TGTGCCAGCAGTCCCCGGACAGGGGGTTACAATGAGCAGTTCTTC. Its protein is CASSPRTGGYNEQFF. Full variable domain (remainder filled in from reference TRBV2 and TRBJ2-1): EPEVTQTPSHQVTQMGQEVILRCVPISNHLYFYWYRQILGQKVEFLVSFYNNEISEKSEIFDDQFSVERPDGSNFTLKIRSTKLEDSAMYFCASSPRTGGYNEQFFGPGTRLTVL.

The genes are TRBV27 and TRBJ1-5; 7 bases align to TRBD1. The CDR3 runs 14 residues. Germline values: CDR1 MNHEY, CDR2 SMNVEV (reference sequence). V was clipped by 3 bases and J by 3 bases; unmatched bases: 2. CDR3 sequence reads: CASSFDRVNQPQHF. CDR3 nucleotides: TGTGCCAGCAGTTTCGACAGGGTCAATCAGCCCCAGCATTTT.